Listed here is a single T cell receptor beta chain. What it binds is unknown. Each cDNA molecule carried a unique molecular identifier. TCRdb reprocessed the 5' RACE reads with MiXCR, giving one entry per CDR3 protein. The table records tens of thousands of distinct CDR3 sequences, about 12% of them present only once. This record belongs to a study of early T cells in non-severe SARS-CoV-2 infection. Whole-study context: Investigators sequenced bulk RNA drawn from unsorted whole blood, and chains remained unpaired.

Study-wide points: VDJdb-based annotation leaned toward anti-spike CD8 responses and missed private and CD4 specificities.

The source of this sequence is an adult who was a healthcare worker with PCR-confirmed SARS-CoV-2 infection or an uninfected control (not recorded which). The sequenced material came from whole blood.

CDR3: CASSLAGASGANVLTF. The CDR3 nucleotides are TGTGCCAGCAGCTTGGCGGGGGCCTCTGGGGCCAACGTCCTGACTTTC. The rearrangement joins TRBV5-5 to TRBJ2-6, with D perhaps TRBD1 or TRBD2 (6 bases each). V was trimmed by 0 bases and J by 0 bases, leaving 7 bases between them. The length of the CDR3 is 16 residues. Looked up from germline, CDR1 is SGHKS and CDR2 is YYEKEE (reference sequence).